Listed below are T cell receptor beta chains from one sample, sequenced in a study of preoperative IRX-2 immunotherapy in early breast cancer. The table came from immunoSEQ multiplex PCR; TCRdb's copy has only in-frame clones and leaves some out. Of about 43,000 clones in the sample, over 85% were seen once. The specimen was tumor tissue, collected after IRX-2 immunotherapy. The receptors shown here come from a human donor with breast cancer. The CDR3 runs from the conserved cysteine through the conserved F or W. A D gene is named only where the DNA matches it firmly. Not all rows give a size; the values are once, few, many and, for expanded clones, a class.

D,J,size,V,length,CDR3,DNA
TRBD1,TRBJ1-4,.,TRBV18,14,CASSSGGSDEKLFF,TGTGCCAGCTCATCAGGGGGTTCCGATGAAAAACTGTTTTTT
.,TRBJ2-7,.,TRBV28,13,CASSSYRSYEQYF,TGTGCCAGCAGTTCCTACAGGAGCTACGAGCAGTACTTC
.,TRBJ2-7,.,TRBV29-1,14,CSVGGAKLKSEQYF,TGCAGCGTTGGGGGAGCGAAACTAAAGAGCGAGCAGTACTTC
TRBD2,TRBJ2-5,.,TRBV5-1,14,CASSLAGVGETQYF,TGCGCCAGCAGCTTAGCGGGAGTGGGGGAGACCCAGTACTTC
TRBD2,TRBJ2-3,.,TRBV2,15,CARTGTSGYTDTQYF,TGTGCCAGGACCGGGACTAGCGGATACACAGATACGCAGTATTTT
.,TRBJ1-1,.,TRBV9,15,CASSAGHRDDPEAFF,TGTGCCAGCAGCGCCGGACACAGGGATGACCCTGAAGCTTTCTTT
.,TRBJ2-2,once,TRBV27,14,CASSLVGSTGELFF,TGTGCCAGCAGTTTAGTGGGAAGCACCGGGGAGCTGTTTTTT
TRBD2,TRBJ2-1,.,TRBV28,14,CASSLLAGSSEQFF,TGTGCCAGCAGTTTACTAGCGGGATCGAGTGAGCAGTTCTTC
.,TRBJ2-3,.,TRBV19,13,CASSMGSGDTQYF,TGTGCCAGTAGTATGGGGTCTGGGGATACGCAGTATTTT
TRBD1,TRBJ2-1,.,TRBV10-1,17,CASSEGTGTGIYNEQFF,TGCGCCAGCAGTGAGGGTACCGGGACAGGGATATACAATGAGCAGTTCTTC
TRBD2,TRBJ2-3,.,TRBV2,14,CASRSGLATDTQYF,TGTGCCAGCAGGTCGGGACTAGCAACAGATACGCAGTATTTT
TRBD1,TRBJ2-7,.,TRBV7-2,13,CASSQLIQGKQYF,TGTGCCAGCAGCCAACTCATACAGGGGAAGCAGTACTTC
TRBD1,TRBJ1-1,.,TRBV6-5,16,CASSYSSPAGQQKAFF,TGTGCCAGCAGTTACTCGAGTCCCGCGGGACAGCAAAAAGCTTTCTTT
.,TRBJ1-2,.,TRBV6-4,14,CASSDPRTHYGYTF,TGTGCCAGCAGTGACCCCCGGACACACTATGGCTACACCTTC
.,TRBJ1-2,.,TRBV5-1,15,CASSFSGAESWGYTF,TGCGCCAGCAGCTTCTCTGGGGCGGAGTCCTGGGGCTACACCTTC
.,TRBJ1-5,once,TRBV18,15,CASSPQGIANQPQHF,TGTGCCAGCTCACCACAGGGGATTGCCAATCAGCCCCAGCATTTT
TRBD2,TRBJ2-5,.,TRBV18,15,CASSPPASGRETQYF,TGTGCCAGCTCACCACCGGCTAGCGGGAGGGAGACCCAGTACTTC
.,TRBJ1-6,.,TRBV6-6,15,CASSYSSRDGSPLHF,TGTGCCAGCAGTTACTCAAGCAGGGATGGGTCACCCCTCCACTTT
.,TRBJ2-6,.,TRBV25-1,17,CASSSQGLKSGANVLTF,TGTGCCAGCAGTTCCCAGGGTTTGAAGTCTGGGGCCAACGTCCTGACTTTC
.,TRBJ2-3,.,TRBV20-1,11,CSATLTDTQYF,TGCAGTGCTACTCTAACAGATACGCAGTATTTT